This TCR beta chain was documented in a study of blood T cell repertoires in COVID-19. Study-level information: COVID-19 samples, acute and convalescent, were from the United States, Italy and Spain. T cells, B-cell-depleted T cells, or PBMCs provided the cDNA or gDNA that served as material.

Methods used by the authors: Quantification of nucleated cells was approximated via reference gene primer amplification. Using immunoSEQ multiplex PCR, the repertoire was profiled, and TCRdb retains in-frame clones only, with some absent. V and J calls and clone size follow that table, whereas D and trimming were derived from the DNA. The sample shows over 120,000 clones, 75% to 80% of them seen only once. Between the trimmed V and J ends, which lost 0 bases and 5 bases, there was a span of 10 bases. In germline, CDR1 is LGHNA, CDR2 YNFKEQ. This CDR3 has 14 amino acids. Sequencing was carried out using peripheral blood. This sequence originates from a woman in her fifties or sixties with active or convalescent COVID-19. The chain uses TRBV4-2 and TRBJ1-1; D call uncertain. In DNA form, the CDR3 reads TGTGCCAGCAGCCAAGACGGACGGGGAACTGAAGCTTTCTTT. Translated: CASSQDGRGTEAFF.